This T cell receptor beta chain is drawn from a study of beta chain features in type 1 diabetes. All of the isolated RNA was reverse transcribed, so expressed TCRB transcripts were sequenced. Produced via immunoSEQ multiplex PCR; TCRdb's table is partial and in-frame only. The sample comprises hundreds of thousands of clones, about an eighth of which are singletons, and 0.02% to 0.025% rests with the top ten. This clone came up a few times. What it binds is not known. Study-level points and caveats: Across all four CD4+ subsets, people with type 1 diabetes showed modestly shorter TCRB CDR3s.

CDR3 length equals 13 residues. The V gene's germline CDR1 is SGHTA and CDR2 FQGNSA. Trimming pared 5 bases from V and 7 bases from J, leaving 14 bases between. This sequence was found in a man younger than 30 with type 1 diabetes. Sequenced material: naive CD4+ T cells from blood. The genes are TRBV7-2 and TRBJ1-1; D unresolved. CDR3 loop: CASSPAEGNEAFF. The CDR3 DNA reads as TGTGCCAGCAGCCCCGCCGAAGGGAATGAAGCTTTCTTT.